This T cell receptor (beta chain) comes out of a study of CD8 T cells in Susac syndrome. Study background: Blood was drawn from patients with Susac syndrome. At that point, they were therapy-naive, on corticosteroids, or on intravenous immunoglobulin alone.

RNA totalling roughly 0.45 to 1 ug underwent reverse transcription with random hexamers. By means of immunoSEQ multiplex PCR, TCR beta CDR3 spanning 54 Vbeta and 13 Jbeta underwent amplification. TCRdb itself ran the immunoSEQ multiplex PCR reads through MiXCR, one entry per CDR3 protein. The table lists 160,000 or so distinct CDR3 sequences, 85% to 95% of them singletons, with approximately 0.11% in the top ten. To note about this clonotype: Antigen unknown.

This CDR3 is built from 11 residues. Germline CDR1 reads MNHEY; CDR2 reads SVGAGI. V gave up 8 bases and J gave up 7 bases, with 8 bases separating them. Negative isolation was used for CD8+ and CD4+ T cells, and FACS enrichment was applied to TEMRA cells. General observations from the study: The CD4+ T cell repertoires, which came from Susac syndrome patients, showed no sign of clonal expansion.

The TCR sequence derives from a human donor with Susac syndrome. J is TRBJ2-2 and V is TRBV6-5, with D perhaps given as TRBD1 or TRBD2 (5 bases each). Specimen: CD4+ T cells from PBMCs. The CDR3 sequence: CASEGRGELFF. As DNA, the CDR3 is TGTGCCAGCGAGGGGCGCGGGGAGCTGTTTTTT.